The next 23 T cell receptor beta chains were all read from a single sample in a study of T cell clonality in common variable immunodeficiency. The method was immunoSEQ multiplex PCR; TCRdb's version includes in-frame clones alone and lacks a portion of them. Singletons are absent from the sample, which has 35,000 or so clones. Input material: peripheral blood mononuclear cells. The receptor source for this set is a person aged 18 to 75 in good health.

In this sample, this clone turned up many times. The read ends 3 residues shy of where the CDR3 ends; the end is completed using the germline J gene. J is TRBJ2-5 and V is TRBV4-2; perhaps TRBD2 as D (5 bases). From germline, CDR1 is LGHNA and CDR2 YNFKEQ. The CDR3 has 14 residues. V dropped 4 bases and J dropped 5 bases, with 14 bases sitting between them. CDR3 in amino acids: CASSPQRLAETQYF. CDR3 bases read: TGTGCCAGCAGCCCCCAGCGGCTAGCCGAGACC.

This clone has ten or more counts. Read sequence stops 3 residues before the CDR3 end, and the germline J gene provides the missing end. The chain uses TRBV24-1 and TRBJ2-5; D is possibly TRBD1 or TRBD2 (5 bases each). The CDR3 totals 15 residues. The V and J ends lost 3 bases and 4 bases respectively, with 14 bases between them. The germline gives CDR1 KGHDR, CDR2 SFDVKD. The CDR3 protein is CATSDPALRGETQYF. The CDR3 bases that were read are TGTGCCACCAGTGATCCGGCCCTGAGGGGAGAGACC.

This clone was detected ten times or more. The read falls 3 residues short of the CDR3 end, and the missing part is taken from the germline J gene. This chain joins TRBV19 and TRBJ2-7; 9 bases fit TRBD1. Germline trimming cut 6 bases from V and 6 bases from J; bases unmatched to any gene: 6. The germline gives CDR1 LNHDA, CDR2 SQIVND (reference sequence). CDR3 length: 13 residues. The CDR3 reads CASSETGGSEQYF. CDR3 DNA (partial): TGTGCCAGTAGCGAGACAGGGGGAAGCGAG.

This clone was detected ten times or more. The sequenced CDR3 bases are TGTGCCAGCAGTGAAGCGCTATTTCCCCCAGGAACCTATGGC. Protein: CASSEALFPPGTYG. Given in full, the CDR3 is CASSEALFPPGTYGYTF. The chain carries TRBV6-1 and TRBJ1-2; D gene unclear. The CDR3 is cut off 3 residues early in the read; its end comes from the germline J gene. V was clipped by 0 bases and J by 4 bases, with 18 bases between them. The CDR3 sequence is 17 residues long. Looked up from germline, CDR1 is MNHNS and CDR2 is SASEGT.

This clone was detected ten times or more. Coverage ceases 3 residues before the CDR3 finishes, and the germline J gene fills in the end. The V call is TRBV20-1, the J call TRBJ2-7; D remains ambiguous. This CDR3 has 12 amino acids. V lost 4 bases, J lost 1 base, and 8 bases lay in between. CDR1 is DFQATT, CDR2 SNEGSKA, per germline (reference sequence). The CDR3 is CSAKGPSYEQYF. Incomplete CDR3 DNA: TGCAGTGCTAAGGGTCCTTCCTACGAG.

This clone was seen repeatedly, ten times or more. CDR3 protein: CSARIWRLADTGELFF. The CDR3 bases that were read are TGCAGTGCTAGAATATGGCGGCTAGCGGACACCGGGGAG. J is TRBJ2-2 and V is TRBV20-1; 7 nucleotides line up with TRBD2. The read terminates 3 residues before the CDR3 end, so the remaining end is supplied by the germline J gene. Germline CDR1 and CDR2: DFQATT and SNEGSKA (reference sequence). V was clipped by 2 bases and J by 3 bases; unmatched bases: 9. The CDR3 is 16 residues long.

This clone was detected many times. The read finishes 3 residues shy of the CDR3 end, and the germline J gene is used to complete it. The V and J genes are TRBV5-4 and TRBJ2-3; D is unclear. The V gene's germline CDR1 is SGHNT and CDR2 YYREEE (reference sequence). There are 12 residues in the CDR3. The CDR3 DNA, read in part, is TGTGCCAGCAGCTTGGATCAAGGGACG. This gives the protein CASSLDQGT. The entire CDR3 sequence reads CASSLDQGTQYF.

The sample holds many counts of this clone. The read ends 3 residues shy of where the CDR3 ends; the end is completed using the germline J gene. The chain couples TRBV6-1 to TRBJ2-1, with TRBD2 identical over 15 bases. The junction had 8 bases not matched to a gene; V was cut back by 1 base and J by 4 bases. The CDR3 consists of 19 residues. CDR1 MNHNS and CDR2 SASEGT come from the germline V gene. The CDR3 spells CASSEVGLAGGRFYNEQFF. The DNA read from the CDR3 is TGTGCCAGCAGTGAAGTCGGACTAGCGGGAGGGAGATTTTACAATGAG.

This clone was seen ten or more times. Sequencing ends 3 residues short of the CDR3 end; the germline J gene provides the rest. The chain links TRBV19 to TRBJ1-5, with D perhaps TRBD1 (5 bases). V was cut by 4 bases and J by 1 base, with 5 bases left in between. The CDR3 consists of 13 residues. The germline V gene has CDR1 LNHDA and CDR2 SQIVND (reference sequence). The sequenced CDR3 bases are TGTGCCAGTAGTACAGGGAGCAATCAGCCC. Encoded protein: CASSTGSNQP. Given in full, the CDR3 is CASSTGSNQPQHF.

This clone was seen many times. The CDR3 end is not reached by the read, which stops 3 residues before it; the germline J gene fills it in. The chain couples TRBV20-1 to TRBJ1-3; no clear D. The CDR3 has 14 amino acids. In germline, CDR1 is DFQATT, CDR2 SNEGSKA (reference sequence). Trimming took 7 bases from V and 3 from J, leaving 16 bases between them. The CDR3 region is CSVRGRGFGNTIYF. Partial CDR3 DNA: TGCAGTGTCAGAGGGCGAGGGTTTGGAAACACC.

The sample holds many counts of this clone. The sequence runs out 3 residues before the end of the CDR3; the remainder is reconstructed from the germline J gene. V is TRBV20-1 and J is TRBJ2-1, with 7 bases matching TRBD2. V was pared by 2 bases and J by 8 bases, with 9 bases of the junction left unmatched. The CDR3 totals 14 residues. The germline V gene encodes CDR1 DFQATT and CDR2 SNEGSKA (reference sequence). The CDR3 region is CSARLSGIGHEQFF. Partial CDR3 DNA: TGCAGTGCTAGATTAAGCGGGATTGGGCATGAG.

Ten or more counts support this clone. The read ends 3 residues early relative to the CDR3; the germline J gene fills the gap. This sequence joins TRBV5-1 and TRBJ2-1, with TRBD2 as a possible D gene (6 bases). This CDR3 region has 14 residues. The V gene lost 0 bases and the J gene lost 8 bases, with 12 bases spanning the gap. Per the germline V gene, CDR1 is SGHRS and CDR2 is YFSETQ. The CDR3 bases that were read are TGCGCCAGCAGCTTGGGTGGAGGCGGGGATGAG. Its translation is CASSLGGGGDE. The entire CDR3 sequence reads CASSLGGGGDEQFF.

This clone showed up many times. CDR3 protein: CSARDSPGQPQETQYF. The sequenced part of the CDR3 DNA is TGCAGTGCTAGAGATTCCCCGGGACAGCCCCAAGAGACC. The chain links TRBV20-1 to TRBJ2-5; TRBD1 matches at 7 bases. The sequenced fragment ends 3 residues before the CDR3 boundary, so the rest is inferred from the germline J gene. After removal of 0 bases from V and 1 base from J, the junction contained 8 bases not matched to a gene. Germline loops: CDR1 DFQATT, CDR2 SNEGSKA (reference sequence). This CDR3 has 16 residues.

This clone was counted at least ten times. The DNA ends 3 residues before the CDR3 does, and the rest of the CDR3 is filled in from the germline J gene. The chain combines TRBV6-1 with TRBJ2-3; 9 bases map to TRBD2. CDR1 MNHNS and CDR2 SASEGT come from the germline V gene. V dropped 2 bases and J dropped 5; count of bases not matched to a gene: 8. The length of the CDR3 is 16 residues. Incomplete CDR3 DNA: TGTGCCAGCAGTGAATACCTAGCGGGAACTGGAGATACG. Its translation: CASSEYLAGTGDT. The CDR3 in its entirety is CASSEYLAGTGDTQYF.

This clone was picked up many times. The read terminates 3 residues ahead of where the CDR3 ends, so the germline J gene completes it. The chain uses TRBV4-2 and TRBJ2-3, with D perhaps TRBD1 (5 bases). Germline CDR1 and CDR2: LGHNA and YNFKEQ. The CDR3 has 14 residues. Trimming removed 5 bases at V and 2 bases at J, with 11 bases between. The covered CDR3 bases are TGTGCCAGCAGCTCGACAGTTTTCACAGATACG. Its translation: CASSSTVFTDT. The entire CDR3 reads CASSSTVFTDTQYF.

This clone was picked up many times. The read comes to an end 3 residues before the CDR3 does, leaving the germline J gene to fill in the end. The chain employs TRBV14 and TRBJ2-1; 9 nucleotides line up with TRBD1. Germline V gene data show CDR1 as SGHDN and CDR2 as FVKESK. CDR3 size: 15 residues. V lost 2 bases to trimming and J lost 3 bases; unmatched junction nucleotides: 2. CDR3 sequence: CASSQPGQGYNEQFF. The DNA read from the CDR3 is TGTGCCAGCAGCCAACCGGGACAGGGCTACAATGAG.

This clone occurred many times. CDR3 region: CSARRRDRGYYNEQFF. CDR3 bases read: TGCAGTGCTAGAAGAAGGGACAGGGGGTACTACAATGAG. V is TRBV20-1 and J is TRBJ2-1; 11 bases agree with TRBD1. The CDR3 end falls 3 residues outside the read, so it is completed with the germline J gene. The junction had 6 bases not matched to a gene; V was cut back by 2 bases and J by 3 bases. Germline CDR1 reads DFQATT; CDR2 reads SNEGSKA (reference sequence). CDR3 length equals 16 residues.

This clone was counted many times. CDR3 sequence reads: CASSAAIGDREGYTF. The CDR3 bases that were read are TGCGCCAGCAGCGCGGCGATCGGGGACAGGGAGGGC. The chain recombines TRBV5-1 with TRBJ1-2; the match to TRBD1 covers 9 bases. The read comes to an end 3 residues before the CDR3 does, leaving the germline J gene to fill in the end. The CDR3 covers 15 residues. Per the germline V gene, CDR1 is SGHRS and CDR2 is YFSETQ.

There are many counts of this clone. The read gets to within 3 residues of the CDR3 end, and the germline J gene fills in the rest. V gene TRBV4-1 combines with J gene TRBJ2-1, with a possible D match to TRBD2 (6 bases). In germline, CDR1 is MGHRA, CDR2 YSYEKL. V lost 0 bases to trimming and J lost 4 bases, with 10 bases between them. The CDR3 is made up of 15 amino acids. CDR3 amino acids: CASSQEIAEYNEQFF. Incomplete CDR3 DNA: TGCGCCAGCAGCCAAGAGATAGCGGAGTACAATGAG.

This clone appeared many times. Sequencing ends 3 residues short of the CDR3 end; the germline J gene provides the rest. The chain recombines TRBV20-1 with TRBJ1-1; 11 bases fit TRBD1. Germline V gene sequence: CDR1 DFQATT, CDR2 SNEGSKA (reference sequence). The CDR3 spans 15 residues. Losses at the gene ends were 6 bases for V and 1 base for J; bases not matched to a gene: 7. The DNA read from the CDR3 is TGCAGTGCCACTGGGGGACAGGGGGGGAACACTGAA. Amino acids: CSATGGQGGNTE. The full CDR3 protein is CSATGGQGGNTEAFF.

The sample holds many counts of this clone. The observed sequence ends 3 residues before the CDR3 terminus, with the missing tail filled in from the germline J gene. The same CDR3 is also encoded by other DNA sequences in this sample. This chain links TRBV5-1 with TRBJ1-4, with 7 bases fitting TRBD1. Germline lookup yields CDR1 SGHRS and CDR2 YFSETQ. The V segment lost 3 bases and the J segment 8 bases; nucleotides outside the gene matches: 10. The CDR3 loop spans 15 amino acids. The DNA read from the CDR3 is TGCGCCAGCAGCTATCAGGGGGAGCTTAACGAAAAA. It yields the protein CASSYQGELNEK. The whole CDR3 protein reads CASSYQGELNEKLFF. Drawing the rest from reference TRBV5-1 and TRBJ1-4, the complete variable domain is KAGVTQTPRYLIKTRGQQVTLSCSPISGHRSVSWYQQTPGQGLQFLFEYFSETQRNKGNFPGRFSGRQFSNSRSEMNVSTLELGDSALYLCASSYQGELNEKLFFGSGTQLSVL.

This clone showed up many times. Read coverage stops 3 residues before the CDR3 terminus; the germline J gene supplies the remainder. The genes are TRBV14 and TRBJ2-5, with 7 bases fitting TRBD1. CDR3 size: 15 residues. Looked up from germline, CDR1 is SGHDN and CDR2 is FVKESK. V was clipped by 2 bases and J by 5 bases; unmatched bases: 8. CDR3 DNA (partial): TGTGCCAGCAGCCAAAAACAGGGGTACCGGGAGACC. It yields the protein CASSQKQGYRET. In full, the CDR3 reads CASSQKQGYRETQYF.

This clone occurred many times. The CDR3 goes on 3 residues after the read ends, and that part is filled in from the germline J gene. The chain carries TRBV7-9 and TRBJ1-1; no reliable D call. V dropped 5 bases and J dropped 6 bases, with 16 bases sitting between them. The CDR3 sequence is 14 residues long. Germline lookup yields CDR1 SEHNR and CDR2 FQNEAQ (reference sequence). The covered CDR3 bases are TGTGCCAGCAGCAACCCAAGCCTGATCGCTGAA. This translates into CASSNPSLIAE. The complete CDR3 protein is CASSNPSLIAEAFF.